This T cell receptor (beta chain) emerged from a study of blood T cell repertoires in COVID-19. Study summary: From the United States, Italy and Spain came samples of acute and convalescent COVID-19.

V was cut by 0 bases and J by 7 bases, with 13 bases left in between. Germline CDR1 and CDR2: KGHSH and LQKENI. The CDR3 has 15 amino acids. Sequenced by immunoSEQ multiplex PCR; TCRdb stores in-frame clones only, minus some. The data show 200,000 to 250,000 clones, with around 88% seen just once and around 15% held by the top ten. Sequences were obtained from PBMCs or T cells enriched from blood (not recorded which). This TCR came from a woman between 45 and 65 years old with acute COVID-19. The chain has TRBV18 and TRBJ2-1; D not certain. In DNA form, the CDR3 reads TGTGCCAGCTCACCACCGAACCTTATGCGGAATGAGCAGTTCTTC. This translates into CASSPPNLMRNEQFF.